The rows below give T cell receptor beta chains drawn from one sample of a study of OX40 agonist ivuxolimab in advanced cancers. TCRdb's copy holds only in-frame clones and misses some; the assay was immunoSEQ multiplex PCR. The repertoire holds tens of thousands of clones, with more than 75% as singletons. The source was CD4+ or CD8+ T cells sorted from blood, collected in a trial of the OX40 agonist ivuxolimab. The receptors shown here come from an adult with an advanced solid tumor such as melanoma, head and neck, liver or kidney cancer. CDR3s include the opening cysteine and the closing phenylalanine or tryptophan.

j_gene | v_gene | CDR3aa
TRBJ2-7 | TRBV28 | CASSTRIVAGSSYEQYF
TRBJ2-3 | TRBV4-1 | CASSHPPAGPTDTQYF
TRBJ2-1 | TRBV5-4 | CASSFNPGSYNEQFF
TRBJ2-7 | TRBV7-8 | CASSPDRSEQYF
TRBJ1-5 | TRBV6-5 | CASSLGRFNQPQHF
TRBJ1-1 | TRBV7-9 | CASSLRAGNTEAFF
TRBJ2-7 | TRBV19 | CASSTFLGQANEQYF
TRBJ1-2 | TRBV4-3 | CASSQDGLGGNYGYTF
TRBJ2-7 | TRBV27 | CASSRQTATHEQYF
TRBJ1-1 | TRBV30 | CAWQDTMNTEAFF
TRBJ1-1 | TRBV7-9 | CASSPRGVNTEAFF
TRBJ1-4 | TRBV4-1 | CASSRLGTSSEKLFF
TRBJ1-1 | TRBV6-9 | CASSYQGMNTEAFF
TRBJ1-3 | TRBV28 | CASSRDVSSGNTIYF
TRBJ2-2 | TRBV29-1 | CSVLGNTGELFF
TRBJ2-3 | TRBV19 | CASTTGQGTDTQYF
TRBJ2-3 | TRBV2 | CGAATDTQYF
TRBJ2-3 | TRBV9 | CASSVLGLAASTDTQYF
TRBJ1-5 | TRBV29-1 | CSVATGLLGNQPQHF
TRBJ2-1 | TRBV27 | CASNSIPPYTHDEQFF
TRBJ2-1 | TRBV5-6 | CASSDSPRWDEQFF
TRBJ1-5 | TRBV19 | CASSPWGQGEQPQHF